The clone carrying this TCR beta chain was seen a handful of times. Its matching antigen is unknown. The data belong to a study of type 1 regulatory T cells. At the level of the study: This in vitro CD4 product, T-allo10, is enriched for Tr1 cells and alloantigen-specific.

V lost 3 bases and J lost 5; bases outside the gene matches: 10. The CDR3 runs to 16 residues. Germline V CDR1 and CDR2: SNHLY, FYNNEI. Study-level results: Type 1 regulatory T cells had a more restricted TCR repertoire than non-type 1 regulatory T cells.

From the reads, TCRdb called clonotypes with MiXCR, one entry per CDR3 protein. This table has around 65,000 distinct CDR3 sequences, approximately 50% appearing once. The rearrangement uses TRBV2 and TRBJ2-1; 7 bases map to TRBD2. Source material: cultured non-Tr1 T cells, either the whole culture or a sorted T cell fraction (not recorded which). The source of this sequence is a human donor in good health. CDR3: CASSDLWLAVNNEQFF. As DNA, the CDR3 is TGTGCCAGCAGTGATTTATGGCTAGCGGTGAACAATGAGCAGTTCTTC. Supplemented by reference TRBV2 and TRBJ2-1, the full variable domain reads EPEVTQTPSHQVTQMGQEVILRCVPISNHLYFYWYRQILGQKVEFLVSFYNNEISEKSEIFDDQFSVERPDGSNFTLKIRSTKLEDSAMYFCASSDLWLAVNNEQFFGPGTRLTVL.